This T cell receptor (beta chain) was captured by sequencing in a study of human T cells and chemical hapten exposure. Study information: The scalp of each patient received a weekly diphenylcyclopropenone dose for the full roughly 23-week study. The cohort included alopecia areata under or over 50% scalp, totalis and universalis.

In this sample, this clonotype turned up many times. Trimming at V came to 4 bases and at J to 2 bases, leaving 7 bases not matched to a gene. In germline, CDR1 is SGHRS, CDR2 YFSETQ. The CDR3 totals 15 residues. Unique molecular identifiers were attached to individual cDNA molecules within the library. Each CDR3 protein is one row after TCRdb ran MiXCR on the RACE reads. The sample contains some 180,000 distinct CDR3 sequences, about a fifth of which appear only once. Time point defined: patch test 1, 2 weeks after DPC sensitization. Regarding treatment: therapeutic diphenylcyclopropenone sensitization with weekly scalp DPC.

Here the sequenced sample was whole blood, taken in connection with sensitization to the hapten diphenylcyclopropenone (DPC). The sequence derives from a woman aged 45-59 years with alopecia areata. Some clones in this sample may be carry-over from other donors' samples. J is TRBJ2-7 and V is TRBV5-1; 9 bases fit TRBD1. CDR3 protein: CASSTGQGIPYEQYF. The CDR3 nucleotides are TGCGCCAGCAGCACCGGACAGGGGATCCCCTACGAGCAGTACTTC.